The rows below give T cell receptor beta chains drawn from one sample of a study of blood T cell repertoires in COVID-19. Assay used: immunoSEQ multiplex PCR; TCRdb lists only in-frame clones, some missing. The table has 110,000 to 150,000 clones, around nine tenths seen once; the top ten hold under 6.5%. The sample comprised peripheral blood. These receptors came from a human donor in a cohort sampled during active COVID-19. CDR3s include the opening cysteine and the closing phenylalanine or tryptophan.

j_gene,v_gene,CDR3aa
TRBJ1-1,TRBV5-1,CASSLGTGGETEAFF
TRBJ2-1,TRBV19,CASSIAESSYNEQFF
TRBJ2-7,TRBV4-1,CASSQVGGSYEQYF
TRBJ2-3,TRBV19,CASRGQGTDTQYF
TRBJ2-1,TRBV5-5,CASSFVPAGGNYNEQFF
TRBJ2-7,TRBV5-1,CASRGDYSYEQYF
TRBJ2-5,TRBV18,CASSLELAAGETQYF
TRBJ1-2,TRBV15,CATSSRDRANYGYTF
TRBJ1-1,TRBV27,CASSLMGAGGSTEAFF
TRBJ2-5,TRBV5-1,CASSSGLLQETQYF
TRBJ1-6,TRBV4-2,CASSQEQGANSPLHF
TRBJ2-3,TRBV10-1,CASSESGLAEGTDTQYF
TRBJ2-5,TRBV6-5,CASSAGEGEETQYF
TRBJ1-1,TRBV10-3,CAISEVSSRAFF
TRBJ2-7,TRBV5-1,CASSPTSGGSYSYEQYF
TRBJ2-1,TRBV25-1,CASGLALNEQFF
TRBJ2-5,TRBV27,CATRSHRGQQYF
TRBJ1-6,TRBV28,CASSFPDLTESSYNSPLHF
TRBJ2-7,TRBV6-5,CASSYQPGQGAGEQYF
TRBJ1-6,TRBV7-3,CASSQDRGRTSPLHF
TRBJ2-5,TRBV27,CASRGLAGTKTQYF
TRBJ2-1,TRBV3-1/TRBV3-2,CASSQDEYHRSGGADNEQFF
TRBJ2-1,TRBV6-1,CASSEQQGYNEQFF
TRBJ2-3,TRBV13,CASSQPSRGLSTDTQYF
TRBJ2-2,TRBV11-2,CASSAPGGAAGELFF
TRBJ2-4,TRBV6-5,CASTVEGAGIQYF
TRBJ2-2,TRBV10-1,CASSESGLAGRENNTGELFF
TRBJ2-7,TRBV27,CASSPRQGITYEQYF
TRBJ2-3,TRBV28,CASSGPLAGLHTDTQYF
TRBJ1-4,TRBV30,CAWSASGEKLFF
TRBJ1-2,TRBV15,CATSPQVAFGGYTF
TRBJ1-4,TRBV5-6,CASSSGRGTNEKLFF
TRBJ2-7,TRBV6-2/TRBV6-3,CASSSGLAGGRVNHEQYF
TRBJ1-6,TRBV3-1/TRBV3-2,CASSQGTGGTGTLHF
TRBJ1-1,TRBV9,CASSVQGRDTEAFF
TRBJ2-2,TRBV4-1,CASSQGGTGGFGELFF
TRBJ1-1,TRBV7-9,CASSLGGTGEAFF
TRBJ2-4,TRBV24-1,CATSAPENIQYF
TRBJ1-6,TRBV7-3,CASSFQAFGEYGDSPLHF
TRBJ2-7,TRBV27,CASSPGWTTYEQYF
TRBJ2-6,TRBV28,CASSCEWGGAGANVLTF
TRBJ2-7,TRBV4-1,CASSISGQGSYEQYF
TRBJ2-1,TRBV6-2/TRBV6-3,CASSNGLAGGNEQFF
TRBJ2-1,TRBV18,CASSQGGGGNNEQFF